Described below is a single T cell receptor (beta chain) sequence and its context. Its matching antigen is unknown. Per germline, CDR1 KGHSH and CDR2 LQKENI. CDR3 length equals 13 residues. V was clipped by 8 bases and J by 7 bases; unmatched bases: 5. This sample stems from a study of cytomegalovirus exposure and HLA in healthy donors. Study-level points and caveats: Rare TCR sequences predominated, though certain public TCRs were found in many donors. A previous analysis found most TCR beta V segments productive roughly 90% or roughly 30% of the time.

The primer mix had 60 Vbeta and 13 Jbeta primers. The assay was immunoSEQ multiplex PCR, and TCRdb's table has in-frame clones only and misses some. This table holds about 98,000 clones, roughly 70% found once. This receptor was obtained from a man aged 45-60 years in good health and CMV-seronegative. This chain links TRBV18 with TRBJ1-4, with 9 bases aligning to TRBD1. Sequences were obtained from PBMCs. CDR3 loop: CASTQGAFEKLFF. DNA of the CDR3: TGTGCCAGCACACAGGGGGCGTTTGAAAAACTGTTTTTT. Complete variable domain (other parts from reference TRBV18 and TRBJ1-4): NAGVMQNPRHLVRRRGQEARLRCSPMKGHSHVYWYRQLPEEGLKFMVYLQKENIIDESGMPKERFSAEFPKEGPSILRIQQVVRGDSAAYFCASTQGAFEKLFFGSGTQLSVL.